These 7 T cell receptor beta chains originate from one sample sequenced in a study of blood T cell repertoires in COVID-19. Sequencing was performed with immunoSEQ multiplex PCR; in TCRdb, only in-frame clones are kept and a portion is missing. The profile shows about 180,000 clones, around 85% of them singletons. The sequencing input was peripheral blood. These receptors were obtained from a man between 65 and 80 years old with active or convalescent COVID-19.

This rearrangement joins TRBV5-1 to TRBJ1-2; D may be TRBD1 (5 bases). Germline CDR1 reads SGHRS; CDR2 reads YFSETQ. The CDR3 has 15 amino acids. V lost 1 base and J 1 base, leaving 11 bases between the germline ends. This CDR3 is CASSLSPGDNYGYTF. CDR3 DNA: TGCGCCAGCAGCTTGAGCCCGGGGGATAACTATGGCTACACCTTC.

The CDR3 DNA is TGTGCCAGCAGCCACGTCCCGGGACAGGGACCGAACACTGAAGCTTTCTTT. Protein product: CASSHVPGQGPNTEAFF. The rearrangement links TRBV5-8 to TRBJ1-1; 9 nucleotides match TRBD1. The CDR3 runs to 17 residues. Germline V gives CDR1 SGHTS, CDR2 YDEGEE. The V segment lost 4 bases and the J segment 1 base; nucleotides outside the gene matches: 11.

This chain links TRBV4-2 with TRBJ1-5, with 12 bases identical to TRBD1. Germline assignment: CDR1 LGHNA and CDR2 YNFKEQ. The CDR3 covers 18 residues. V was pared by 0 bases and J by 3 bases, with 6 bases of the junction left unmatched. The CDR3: CASSQDRGTGGNNQPQHF. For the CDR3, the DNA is TGTGCCAGCAGCCAAGATCGAGGGACAGGGGGCAACAATCAGCCCCAGCATTTT.

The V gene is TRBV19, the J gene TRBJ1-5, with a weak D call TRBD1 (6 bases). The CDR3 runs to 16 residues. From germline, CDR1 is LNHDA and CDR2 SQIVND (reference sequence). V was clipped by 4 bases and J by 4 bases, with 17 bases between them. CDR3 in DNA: TGTGCCAGTAGTAAAGAGTGGGGGCAGCGGAATCAGCCCCAGCATTTT. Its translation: CASSKEWGQRNQPQHF.

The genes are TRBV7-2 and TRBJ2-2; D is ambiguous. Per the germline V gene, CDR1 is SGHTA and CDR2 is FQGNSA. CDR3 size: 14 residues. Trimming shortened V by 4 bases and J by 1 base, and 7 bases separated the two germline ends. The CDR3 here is CASSSQVNTGELFF. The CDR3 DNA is TGTGCCAGCAGCTCTCAGGTGAACACCGGGGAGCTGTTTTTT.

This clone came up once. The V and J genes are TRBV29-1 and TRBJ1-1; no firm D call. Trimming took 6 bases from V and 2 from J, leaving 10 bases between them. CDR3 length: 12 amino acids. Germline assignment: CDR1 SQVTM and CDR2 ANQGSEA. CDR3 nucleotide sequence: TGCAGCGTCCGCCCAGGAAACACTGAAGCTTTCTTT. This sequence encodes CSVRPGNTEAFF. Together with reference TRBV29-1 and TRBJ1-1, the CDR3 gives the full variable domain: SAVISQKPSRDICQRGTSLTIQCQVDSQVTMMFWYRQQPGQSLTLIATANQGSEATYESGFVIDKFPISRPNLTFSTLTVSNMSPEDSSIYLCSVRPGNTEAFFGQGTRLTVV.

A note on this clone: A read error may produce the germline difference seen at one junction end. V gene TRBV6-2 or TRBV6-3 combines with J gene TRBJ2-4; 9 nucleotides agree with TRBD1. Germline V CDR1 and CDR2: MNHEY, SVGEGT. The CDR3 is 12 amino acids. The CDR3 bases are TGTGCCAGCAGACCTACAGGGGGCGGGGAGATTTTC. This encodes CASRPTGGGEIF.